Below are 19 T cell receptor beta chains sequenced from a single sample in a study of T cells in women clearing cervical HPV infection. Only in-frame clones appear in the TCRdb table, and some are missing; sequencing was by immunoSEQ multiplex PCR. The specimen's table records approximately 34,000 clones. The sequenced sample was blood buffy coat. The receptor set was obtained from a woman aged 18 to 75 with a cervical HPV16 infection that either progressed to CIN3+ or cleared (not recorded which).

Worth noting for this clone: The read is 3 residues too short to cover the CDR3 end, so that end is filled in from the germline J gene. The chain uses TRBV7-9 and TRBJ1-2; D is unclear. The V gene's germline CDR1 is SEHNR and CDR2 FQNEAQ (reference sequence). This CDR3 spans 13 amino acids. The sequenced part of the CDR3 DNA is TGTGCCAGCAGCTCTAGCGGTTCCTACGAC. Amino acid sequence: CASSSSGSYD. The full CDR3 sequence reads CASSSSGSYDYTF.

A remark on this clone: Sequencing ends 3 residues short of the CDR3 end; the germline J gene provides the rest. The J gene is TRBJ1-4, the V gene TRBV5-1, with 7 bases that match TRBD1. The CDR3 is 15 residues long. Germline assignment: CDR1 SGHRS and CDR2 YFSETQ. This CDR3 is CASRRGREYNSPLFF. CDR3 DNA (partial): TGCGCCAGCAGGAGGGGGCGGGAATATAATTCACCA. Full variable domain (remainder filled in from reference TRBV5-1 and TRBJ1-4): KAGVTQTPRYLIKTRGQQVTLSCSPISGHRSVSWYQQTPGQGLQFLFEYFSETQRNKGNFPGRFSGRQFSNSRSEMNVSTLELGDSALYLCASRRGREYNSPLFFGSGTQLSVL.

Concerning this clone itself: The CDR3 end falls 3 residues outside the read, so it is completed with the germline J gene. The chain recombines TRBV7-9 with TRBJ1-5; D is uncertain. V dropped 5 bases and J dropped 6 bases, with 17 bases sitting between them. Germline values: CDR1 SEHNR, CDR2 FQNEAQ (reference sequence). CDR3 length equals 15 residues. The CDR3 loop reads CASSGDGVWGQPQHF. CDR3 DNA, as far as it was read: TGTGCCAGCAGCGGAGACGGGGTATGGGGTCAGCCC.

A remark on this clone: The read ends 3 residues before the CDR3 terminus; that terminus is restored from the germline J gene. The chain employs TRBV19 and TRBJ1-2; 8 nucleotides match TRBD1. Germline V CDR1 and CDR2: LNHDA, SQIVND (reference sequence). The CDR3 covers 15 residues. CDR3 sequence reads: CASSTSSDRGHDYTF. The covered CDR3 bases are TGTGCCAGTAGTACTTCCTCCGACAGGGGCCACGAC.

The CDR3 region is CAISESSPRGNQPQHF. CDR3 bases read: TGTGCCATCAGTGAGTCGAGCCCGCGGGGCAATCAGCCC. This chain links TRBV10-3 with TRBJ1-5, with D unclear. The read ends 3 residues before the CDR3 terminus; that terminus is restored from the germline J gene. The CDR3 runs to 16 residues. Germline CDR1 ENHRY, CDR2 SYGVKD. The V and J ends lost 0 bases and 2 bases respectively, with 11 bases between them.

Notes on this clone: The read comes to an end 3 residues before the CDR3 does, leaving the germline J gene to fill in the end. This chain joins TRBV7-8 and TRBJ2-5; 10 nucleotides align to TRBD1. This CDR3 is 16 amino acids long. Trimming cost V 4 bases and J 4 bases; bases outside gene matches: 9. Germline CDR1 and CDR2: SGHVS and FQNEAQ. CDR3 amino acids: CASSSRPGQGRETQYF. The DNA read from the CDR3 is TGTGCCAGCAGCTCACGACCGGGACAGGGGCGAGAGACC.

Notes on this clone: The read gets to within 3 residues of the CDR3 end, and the germline J gene fills in the rest. The gene calls are TRBV19 and TRBJ2-2, with 8 bases that match TRBD1. The CDR3 contains 15 residues. CDR1 and CDR2 from the germline V gene are LNHDA and SQIVND (reference sequence). The CDR3 protein is CASSIATGADEKLFF. CDR3 DNA (partial): TGTGCCAGTAGTATAGCGACAGGGGCAGATGAAAAG.

On this clone: The read is 3 residues too short to cover the CDR3 end, so that end is filled in from the germline J gene. The chain employs TRBV28 and TRBJ2-2, with 11 bases fitting TRBD1. Trimming removed 2 bases from V and 5 bases from J; junction bases left unmatched: 10. This CDR3 has 18 amino acids. Germline V lookup: CDR1 MDHEN, CDR2 SYDVKM. This CDR3 reads CASSLTSPGQGGTGELFF. CDR3 DNA, as far as it was read: TGTGCCAGCAGTTTAACTTCTCCGGGACAGGGGGGAACCGGGGAG.

Concerning this clone itself: From the germline J gene comes the end of the CDR3, since the read stops 3 residues before it. The chain links TRBV2 to TRBJ2-4, with D maybe TRBD2 (5 bases). CDR1 is SNHLY and CDR2 is FYNNEI in the germline V gene. The CDR3 totals 14 residues. CDR3 sequence reads: CASSRPGLDNGQYF. CDR3 DNA, as far as it was read: TGTGCCAGCAGTCGGCCGGGGTTAGATAATGGT.

For this clone: Coverage ceases 3 residues before the CDR3 finishes, and the germline J gene fills in the end. The genes are TRBV2 and TRBJ2-1; 7 bases align to TRBD2. The germline V gene has CDR1 SNHLY and CDR2 FYNNEI. CDR3 length: 14 residues. Losses at the gene ends were 4 bases for V and 6 bases for J; bases not matched to a gene: 6. CDR3 protein: CASSVGRLANEQFF. The CDR3 DNA, read in part, is TGTGCCAGCAGTGTAGGGAGACTAGCCAATGAG.

About this clone: The observed sequence ends 3 residues before the CDR3 terminus, with the missing tail filled in from the germline J gene. The chain carries TRBV20-1 and TRBJ2-2, with 8 positions matching TRBD2. Germline V gene lookup returns CDR1 DFQATT and CDR2 SNEGSKA (reference sequence). Germline trimming cut 1 base from V and 1 base from J; bases unmatched to any gene: 14. The CDR3 loop spans 19 amino acids. The CDR3 DNA, read in part, is TGCAGTGCTAGAGGGTCCCCTTGGGTAGCGGGGCTGAACACCGGGGAG. It is translated as CSARGSPWVAGLNTGE. The full CDR3 sequence reads CSARGSPWVAGLNTGELFF.

Worth noting for this clone: The junction departs from germline at one end; a sequencing error may be responsible. With the read ending 3 residues before the CDR3 end, the germline J gene is used to fill in that end. V and J are TRBV7-9 and TRBJ2-7, with a weak D call TRBD2 (6 bases). The length of the CDR3 is 12 residues. Germline V gene sequence: CDR1 SEHNR, CDR2 FQNEAQ (reference sequence). The CDR3 bases that were read are TGTTCCAGCAGCTTAGCGGCATACGAG. Translated, it gives CSSSLAAYE. The full CDR3 sequence reads CSSSLAAYEQYF.

Points on this clone: The read ends 3 residues early relative to the CDR3; the germline J gene fills the gap. The V call is TRBV7-9, the J call TRBJ2-4; D call uncertain. Germline CDR1 and CDR2: SEHNR and FQNEAQ (reference sequence). There are 13 residues in the CDR3. The covered CDR3 bases are TGTGCCAGCAGCTTAAGGCAGCGCTATGGT. It codes for CASSLRQRYG. The full-length CDR3 reads as CASSLRQRYGQYF.

Of note for this clone: The read ends 3 residues before the CDR3 terminus; that terminus is restored from the germline J gene. The rearrangement uses TRBV19 and TRBJ2-5; TRBD1 might be the D (6 bases). This CDR3 has 13 residues. Germline lookup yields CDR1 LNHDA and CDR2 SQIVND (reference sequence). The ends were cut back, 4 bases at V and 6 bases at J, with 12 bases in the middle. Partial CDR3 DNA: TGTGCCAGTAGTACAGACAGGCAGAAGACC. Encoded protein: CASSTDRQKT. The full CDR3 reads CASSTDRQKTQYF.

The CDR3 region is CASMRGSAANEKLFF. CDR3 bases read: TGTGCCAGTATGAGGGGATCGGCAGCTAATGAAAAG. This chain uses TRBV19 with TRBJ2-2; D could derive from TRBD1 or TRBD2 (5 bases each). The sequence runs out 3 residues before the end of the CDR3; the remainder is reconstructed from the germline J gene. Germline CDR1 LNHDA, CDR2 SQIVND (reference sequence). The CDR3 runs 15 residues.

On this clone itself: The read gets to within 3 residues of the CDR3 end, and the germline J gene fills in the rest. The chain links TRBV7-9 to TRBJ1-4; 7 bases align to TRBD1. The CDR3 totals 15 residues. J lost 5 bases, V lost 4 bases, and 7 bases had no gene match. Germline V gives CDR1 SEHNR, CDR2 FQNEAQ (reference sequence). Partial CDR3 DNA: TGTGCCAGCAGCTACCCGCCACAGGGGAATGAAAAA. Translated: CASSYPPQGNEK. The whole CDR3 is CASSYPPQGNEKLFF.

With respect to this clone: The CDR3 extends 3 residues past the end of the read, so its final part is completed from the germline J gene. The chain has TRBV7-9 and TRBJ2-2, with D possibly being TRBD2 (5 bases). Germline CDR1 SEHNR, CDR2 FQNEAQ (reference sequence). The CDR3 is made up of 15 amino acids. The part of the CDR3 DNA that was read is TGTGCCAGCAGCTTAGACGGAGGAACTAATAAAAAG. Translation gives CASSLDGGTNKK. The entire CDR3 protein reads CASSLDGGTNKKLFF.

Details on this clone: The read ends 3 residues before the CDR3 terminus; that terminus is restored from the germline J gene. J is TRBJ1-1 and V is TRBV10-3; 8 bases map to TRBD1. This CDR3 spans 15 amino acids. Germline values: CDR1 ENHRY, CDR2 SYGVKD. V was pared by 4 bases and J by 0 bases, with 4 bases of the junction left unmatched. CDR3 DNA (partial): TGTGCCATCAGTGCAGGGGGCTGGATGAACACTGAA. Translated: CAISAGGWMNTE. The whole CDR3 protein is CAISAGGWMNTEAFF.

This CDR3 is CASSELRVTGELFF. The CDR3 bases that were read are TGCGCCAGCAGTGAATTGAGGGTCACCGGGGAG. The V and J genes are TRBV10-1 and TRBJ2-2; D possibly corresponds to TRBD2 (5 bases). The CDR3 is cut off 3 residues early in the read; its end comes from the germline J gene. The CDR3 is 14 amino acids. Trimming cost V 3 bases and J 4 bases, with 9 bases left between them. Germline values: CDR1 WNHNN, CDR2 SYGVQD (reference sequence).